The 23 T cell receptor beta chains below were found in one sample sequenced in a study of spatial heterogeneity in lung cancer. This sample's time point: blood at routine non-recurrence follow-up after resection. TCRdb re-called the 5' RACE reads with MiXCR, one entry per CDR3 protein. This sample has 85,000 to 100,000 distinct CDR3 sequences, with roughly a fifth found just once. Source: PBMCs, taken at follow-up. These TCRs come from a male donor with early-stage non-small cell lung cancer.

This clonotype has ten or more counts. This rearrangement joins TRBV5-1 to TRBJ2-5; D call uncertain. Deletions cut 0 bases from V and 3 bases from J, with 0 bases between. The CDR3 loop spans 11 amino acids. Germline CDR1 reads SGHRS; CDR2 reads YFSETQ. The CDR3 coding sequence is TGCGCCAGCAGCTTGGAAGAGACCCAGTACTTC. Its protein is CASSLEETQYF.

This clonotype turned up a few times. The chain recombines TRBV2 with TRBJ1-6; D unclear. The CDR3 runs 14 residues. The V and J ends lost 5 bases and 10 bases respectively, with 15 bases between them. Germline values: CDR1 SNHLY, CDR2 FYNNEI. CDR3 nucleotide sequence: TGTGCCAGCAGTCTAACCGGGTTCCAGTCACCCCTCCACTTT. Its translation is CASSLTGFQSPLHF.

The chain combines TRBV12-5 with TRBJ2-1; perhaps TRBD2 as D (6 bases). The ends were cut back, 6 bases at V and 6 bases at J, with 12 bases in the middle. The CDR3 extends over 13 amino acids. The germline gives CDR1 LGHNT, CDR2 FRNRAP. The CDR3 spells CASGAVGGNEQFF. The CDR3 DNA reads TGTGCTAGTGGGGCCGTGGGGGGCAATGAGCAGTTCTTC.

The genes are TRBV6-6 and TRBJ1-3; D not resolved. Looked up from germline, CDR1 is MNHNY and CDR2 is SVGAGI (reference sequence). The length of the CDR3 is 14 residues. V was trimmed by 4 bases and J by 7 bases, leaving 14 bases between them. Here the CDR3 reads CASSFGPERNTIYF. The DNA for the CDR3 is TGTGCCAGCAGTTTCGGACCGGAACGGAACACCATATATTTT.

V and J are TRBV12-3 or TRBV12-4 and TRBJ2-3, with D unclear. V gave up 4 bases and J gave up 2 bases, with 13 bases separating them. The CDR3 contains 15 residues. CDR3 sequence: CASSSRRIHTDTQYF. CDR3 coding DNA: TGTGCCAGCAGTTCTAGACGTATTCACACAGATACGCAGTATTTT.

DNA of the CDR3: TGTGCCAGCAGTTCCCAGACTGAAGCTTTCTTT. As protein: CASSSQTEAFF. J is TRBJ1-1 and V is TRBV6-5; D call uncertain. The V end was cut by 4 bases, the J end by 5 bases, with 5 bases between. Germline CDR1 reads MNHEY; CDR2 reads SVGAGI. The length of the CDR3 is 11 residues.

This clonotype has a count of ten or more. The chain carries TRBV27 and TRBJ1-2; D is ambiguous. Trimming took off 1 base at V and 5 bases at J, with 14 bases between the two ends. The CDR3 totals 15 residues. CDR1 is MNHEY, CDR2 SMNVEV, per germline (reference sequence). The CDR3 region has the DNA TGTGCCAGCAGTTTATATACGAACAGCGGATATGGCTACACCTTC. Translation: CASSLYTNSGYGYTF.

This clonotype was observed a handful of times. The DNA for the CDR3 is TGTGCCAGCAGTTTATGGGATGGCATCGGCACAGATACGCAGTATTTT. Residues: CASSLWDGIGTDTQYF. The chain employs TRBV27 and TRBJ2-3; D not certain. The ends were cut back, 1 base at V and 1 base at J, with 12 bases in the middle. The CDR3 runs 16 residues. Germline V gene lookup returns CDR1 MNHEY and CDR2 SMNVEV (reference sequence).

This chain links TRBV12-3 or TRBV12-4 with TRBJ1-5; D perhaps matches TRBD1 (5 bases). With 6 bases removed from V and 5 bases from J, the gap between germline ends came to 14 bases. The CDR3 is made up of 14 amino acids. DNA for the CDR3: TGTGCCAGCAGCTCGACAGTGGGCCATCAGCCCCAGCATTTT. Translation: CASSSTVGHQPQHF.

This chain connects TRBV29-1 to TRBJ2-7, with 9 bases that match TRBD2. From germline, CDR1 is SQVTM and CDR2 ANQGSEA. The V segment lost 7 bases and the J segment 2 bases; nucleotides outside the gene matches: 6. This CDR3 region has 13 residues. CDR3 loop: CSASGTSTYEQYF. DNA of the CDR3: TGCAGCGCCTCCGGGACTAGCACCTACGAGCAGTACTTC.

V and J are TRBV10-3 and TRBJ2-7; possible D gene TRBD1, 5 bases. The V and J ends lost 2 bases and 1 base respectively, with 9 bases between them. CDR1 and CDR2 (germline): ENHRY, SYGVKD. The CDR3 extends over 14 amino acids. CDR3: CAISESTGSYEQYF. The CDR3 DNA reads as TGTGCCATCAGTGAGAGCACAGGTTCCTACGAGCAGTACTTC.

This clonotype was observed a few times. V is TRBV20-1 and J is TRBJ2-1; unclear D gene. V gave up 2 bases and J gave up 0 bases, with 14 bases separating them. This CDR3 has 16 amino acids. CDR1 is DFQATT and CDR2 is SNEGSKA in the germline V gene (reference sequence). DNA of the CDR3: TGCAGTGCTAGAACCCTGGCCGGCCGCTCCTACAATGAGCAGTTCTTC. Its translation: CSARTLAGRSYNEQFF.

Many counts were recorded for this clonotype. The rearrangement uses TRBV19 and TRBJ1-5; 8 bases are shared with TRBD1. This CDR3 contains 16 residues. The V segment lost 5 bases and the J segment 2 bases; nucleotides outside the gene matches: 8. Germline CDR1 is LNHDA and CDR2 is SQIVND (reference sequence). The CDR3 region is CASSARLTGGNQPQHF. As DNA, the CDR3 is TGTGCCAGTAGTGCTCGACTGACAGGGGGCAATCAGCCCCAGCATTTT.

This clonotype has at least ten counts. The chain recombines TRBV29-1 with TRBJ1-4; D is perhaps TRBD1 (6 bases). The CDR3 covers 12 residues. The germline V gene encodes CDR1 SQVTM and CDR2 ANQGSEA. V was pared by 3 bases and J by 7 bases, with 9 bases between. CDR3 region: CSVETGTEKLFF. CDR3 sequence (DNA): TGCAGCGTTGAGACAGGAACTGAAAAACTGTTTTTT. Looking up the rest from reference TRBV29-1 and TRBJ1-4 gives the full variable domain: SAVISQKPSRDICQRGTSLTIQCQVDSQVTMMFWYRQQPGQSLTLIATANQGSEATYESGFVIDKFPISRPNLTFSTLTVSNMSPEDSSIYLCSVETGTEKLFFGSGTQLSVL.

Turning to this clonotype: The junction and the germline gene differ at one end; a read error may be behind it. This chain joins TRBV2 and TRBJ2-4; 8 bases map to TRBD2. This CDR3 is 17 amino acids long. Germline V lookup: CDR1 SNHLY, CDR2 FYNNEI. CDR3 region: CASSEGLAGIGKPIQCF. CDR3 sequence (DNA): TGTGCCAGCAGTGAAGGGCTAGCGGGTATAGGGAAGCCCATTCAGTGCTTC.

The J gene is TRBJ2-3, the V gene TRBV29-1, with D perhaps matching TRBD2 (5 bases). This CDR3 has 14 amino acids. Trimming removed 1 base at V and 0 bases at J, with 8 bases between. CDR1 is SQVTM, CDR2 ANQGSEA, per germline. CDR3 region: CSVEGEPSTDTQYF. The CDR3 nucleotides are TGCAGCGTTGAAGGGGAGCCTAGCACAGATACGCAGTATTTT.

The CDR3 nucleotides are TGTGCCAGCAGCTTCAGGGGAGGCAGCGATGAGCAGTTCTTC. Its protein is CASSFRGGSDEQFF. This chain uses TRBV11-1 with TRBJ2-1, with D perhaps assigned TRBD1 or TRBD2 (6 bases each). This CDR3 is built from 14 residues. Germline CDR1 is SGHAT and CDR2 is FQDESV (reference sequence). Trimming cost V 3 bases and J 8 bases, with 14 bases left between them.

The rearrangement joins TRBV24-1 to TRBJ1-1; 8 bases line up with TRBD1. Unmatched junction bases numbered 6, after V lost 5 bases and J lost 2 bases. The germline V gene encodes CDR1 KGHDR and CDR2 SFDVKD. The CDR3 runs to 15 residues. CDR3 DNA sequence: TGTGCCACCAGTGGCGGACAGGGCTATAACACTGAAGCTTTCTTT. Protein sequence: CATSGGQGYNTEAFF.

This clonotype turned up a few times. V gene TRBV2 combines with J gene TRBJ2-5; TRBD2 agrees at 12 bases. Trimming took 6 bases from V and 5 from J; bases not matched to a gene: 13. The CDR3 is 17 amino acids. Per germline, CDR1 SNHLY and CDR2 FYNNEI. CDR3 DNA sequence: TGTGCCAGCAGCCCCCCGAGGCTAGCGGGAGGGCCCGAGACCCAGTACTTC. Its translation is CASSPPRLAGGPETQYF.

This clonotype was recorded a few times. J is TRBJ2-2 and V is TRBV6-5, with 13 positions matching TRBD2. The trim removed 2 bases at V and 9 bases at J, leaving 9 bases unmatched. This CDR3 contains 17 residues. Germline CDR1 MNHEY, CDR2 SVGAGI. CDR3 sequence: CASSYQLAGGPNRELFF. The CDR3 DNA sequence: TGTGCCAGCAGTTACCAACTAGCGGGAGGGCCCAACCGGGAGCTGTTTTTT.

This clonotype was seen a few times. The chain employs TRBV7-9 and TRBJ1-5; 9 bases line up with TRBD1. Germline CDR1 is SEHNR and CDR2 is FQNEAQ (reference sequence). The CDR3 contains 16 residues. V lost 3 bases, J lost 2 bases, and 5 bases stayed unmatched. CDR3 protein: CASSLGDRVGNQPQHF. The CDR3 DNA sequence: TGTGCCAGCAGCTTGGGGGACAGGGTAGGCAATCAGCCCCAGCATTTT.

This clonotype was picked up many times. This chain joins TRBV2 and TRBJ1-2; D unclear. Germline V gives CDR1 SNHLY, CDR2 FYNNEI. Trimming shortened V by 3 bases and J by 2 bases, and 13 bases separated the two germline ends. This CDR3 region has 15 residues. CDR3 in amino acids: CASSEPTFSNYGYTF. DNA of the CDR3: TGTGCCAGCAGTGAGCCCACGTTCTCCAACTATGGCTACACCTTC.

This clonotype has more than one count but fewer than ten. This chain connects TRBV6-2 or TRBV6-3 to TRBJ2-7, with 8 bases that match TRBD2. The CDR3 has 15 residues. V dropped 6 bases and J dropped 0; count of bases not matched to a gene: 7. The V gene's germline CDR1 is MNHEY and CDR2 SVGEGT. This chain's CDR3 is CASSQTSASSYEQYV. DNA for the CDR3: TGTGCCAGCAGCCAGACTAGCGCCAGCTCCTACGAGCAGTACGTC.